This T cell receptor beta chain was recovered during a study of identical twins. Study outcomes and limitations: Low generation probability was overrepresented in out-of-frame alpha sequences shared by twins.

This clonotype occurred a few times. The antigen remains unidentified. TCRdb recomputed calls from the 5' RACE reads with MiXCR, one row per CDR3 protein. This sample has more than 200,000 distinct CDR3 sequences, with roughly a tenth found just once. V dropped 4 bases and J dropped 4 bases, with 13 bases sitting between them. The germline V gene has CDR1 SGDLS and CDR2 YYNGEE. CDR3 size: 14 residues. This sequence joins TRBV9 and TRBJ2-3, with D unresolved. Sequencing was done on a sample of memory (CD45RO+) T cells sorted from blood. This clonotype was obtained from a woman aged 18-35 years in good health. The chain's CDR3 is CASSPGAWPDTQYF. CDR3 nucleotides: TGTGCCAGCAGCCCCGGAGCTTGGCCAGATACGCAGTATTTT. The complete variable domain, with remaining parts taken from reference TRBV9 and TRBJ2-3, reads DSGVTQTPKHLITATGQRVTLRCSPRSGDLSVYWYQQSLDQGLQFLIQYYNGEERAKGNILERFSAQQFPDLHSELNLSSLELGDSALYFCASSPGAWPDTQYFGPGTRLTVL.